This entry concerns a single T cell receptor beta chain. The sample originates from a study of CD8 T cells in Susac syndrome. Trimming cost V 4 bases and J 5 bases, with 24 bases left between them. The CDR3 loop spans 19 amino acids. Germline values: CDR1 SGHDN, CDR2 FVKESK. It was with random hexamers that about 0.45 to 1 ug RNA was reverse transcribed. TCRdb used MiXCR to reprocess the immunoSEQ multiplex PCR reads, holding one entry per CDR3 protein. The data contain 84,000 or so distinct CDR3 sequences, 96% of them singletons. The clonotype comes from a human donor with Susac syndrome. V and J are TRBV14 and TRBJ1-6, with a possible D match to TRBD1 (5 bases). The source material was CD8+ T cells from PBMCs. The CDR3 region has the DNA TGTGCCAGCAGCCCACCGATCCCCTCCGGGCAGGACAATAATTCACCCCTCCACTTT. Its protein product is CASSPPIPSGQDNNSPLHF.